This TCR beta chain originates from a study of shared clonotypes between healthy human individuals. Sequencing used immunoSEQ multiplex PCR; TCRdb keeps in-frame clones, though not all of them. The data contain 2,500,000 or so clones, roughly 92% of them singletons. Germline V lookup: CDR1 SGHAT, CDR2 FQNNGV. The length of the CDR3 is 16 residues. V shed 4 bases, J shed 7 bases, and the junction held 10 bases outside the gene matches. CD4+ cells yielded CD45RA+ naive and CD45RA-negative memory subsets. The source material was naive CD4+ T cells sorted from blood. Subset of the sample: CD45RA+ positively selected. This TCR came from a man younger than 30 in good health. The chain employs TRBV11-2 and TRBJ2-1, with 10 bases identical to TRBD1. The CDR3 bases are TGTGCCAGCAGCTCCTCGGACAGGGGGATTAGGAATGAGCAGTTCTTC. It yields the protein CASSSSDRGIRNEQFF.